The 10 T cell receptor beta chains in this list originate from one sample, sequenced in a study of cytomegalovirus exposure and HLA in healthy donors. PCR involved 60 Vbeta and 13 Jbeta primers. Generated by immunoSEQ multiplex PCR, the TCRdb table keeps only in-frame clones and is missing some. The sample has 100,000 to 150,000 clones; 55% to 75% are singletons. The sample consisted of PBMCs. These receptors all come from a young man in good health and CMV-seronegative.

This sequence joins TRBV6-1 and TRBJ1-5, with TRBD1 as a possible D gene (5 bases). Germline V gene sequence: CDR1 MNHNS, CDR2 SASEGT. CDR3 length equals 15 residues. V was pared by 6 bases and J by 5 bases, with 17 bases between. The CDR3: CASRGSLGGYQPQHF. The CDR3 region has the DNA TGTGCCAGCAGGGGGTCCTTGGGGGGGTATCAGCCCCAGCATTTT.

The CDR3 bases are TGTGCCAGCAGTTTATCAGCGGGGAACTATGGCTACACCTTC. Translating gives CASSLSAGNYGYTF. This chain uses TRBV28 with TRBJ1-2; no clear D. The germline V and J ends were trimmed by 1 base and 2 bases, with 8 bases remaining between them. The CDR3 has 14 residues. CDR1 is MDHEN and CDR2 is SYDVKM in the germline V gene.

The chain recombines TRBV11-2 with TRBJ2-3; a possible D gene is TRBD2 (7 bases). Trimming cost V 10 bases and J 0 bases, with 11 bases left between them. CDR1 and CDR2 from the germline V gene are SGHAT and FQNNGV. The CDR3 runs to 13 residues. CDR3 loop: CATSGGSTDTQYF. In DNA form, the CDR3 reads TGTGCCACTTCGGGGGGCAGCACAGATACGCAGTATTTT.

The chain joins TRBV6-6 to TRBJ1-5, with D maybe TRBD1 (5 bases). Germline V lookup: CDR1 MNHNY, CDR2 SVGAGI (reference sequence). The ends were cut back, 0 bases at V and 7 bases at J, with 10 bases in the middle. CDR3 length: 14 amino acids. The CDR3 reads CASSYSEGNQPQHF. As DNA, the CDR3 is TGTGCCAGCAGTTACTCGGAGGGGAACCAGCCCCAGCATTTT.

This sequence joins TRBV28 and TRBJ2-7, with 7 bases lining up with TRBD2. Germline CDR1 is MDHEN and CDR2 is SYDVKM. J lost 4 bases, V lost 6 bases, and 9 bases had no gene match. This CDR3 region has 14 residues. The CDR3 loop reads CASSSGDYTYEQYF. The DNA for the CDR3 is TGTGCCAGCAGCTCCGGGGACTACACATACGAGCAGTACTTC. The full variable domain, its missing parts supplied by reference TRBV28 and TRBJ2-7, is DVKVTQSSRYLVKRTGEKVFLECVQDMDHENMFWYRQDPGLGLRLIYFSYDVKMKEKGDIPEGYSVSREKKERFSLILESASTNQTSMYLCASSSGDYTYEQYFGPGTRLTVT.

The sample holds one count of this clone. This chain uses TRBV7-9 with TRBJ1-4; 8 nucleotides agree with TRBD1. Unmatched junction bases numbered 12, after V lost 4 bases and J lost 8 bases. The V gene's germline CDR1 is SEHNR and CDR2 FQNEAQ (reference sequence). The CDR3 runs to 16 residues. The CDR3 is CASSSGQGSLREKLFF. CDR3 DNA sequence: TGTGCCAGCAGCTCTGGACAGGGAAGTCTTAGGGAAAAACTGTTTTTT.

The V and J genes are TRBV19 and TRBJ1-5; 10 bases align to TRBD1. Germline V gene lookup returns CDR1 LNHDA and CDR2 SQIVND (reference sequence). This CDR3 has 14 amino acids. Trimming removed 4 bases from V and 5 bases from J; junction bases left unmatched: 2. The CDR3 loop reads CASSRGTGDQPQHF. The DNA for the CDR3 is TGTGCCAGTAGTAGGGGGACAGGGGATCAGCCCCAGCATTTT.

The chain is built from TRBV2 and TRBJ2-7; TRBD1 aligns across 8 bases. The V gene end was trimmed by 4 bases and the J gene end by 4 bases; junction bases not matched to a gene: 3. This CDR3 spans 13 amino acids. Germline loops: CDR1 SNHLY, CDR2 FYNNEI. CDR3 loop: CASSGQGNYEQYF. CDR3 DNA: TGTGCCAGCAGTGGACAGGGGAATTACGAGCAGTACTTC.

This sequence joins TRBV29-1 and TRBJ2-1; D might be TRBD1 (5 bases). Germline CDR1 reads SQVTM; CDR2 reads ANQGSEA. This CDR3 has 16 amino acids. V shed 0 bases and J shed 2 bases, with 14 bases lying between them. CDR3 sequence: CSVEDRSGYAYNEQFF. The CDR3 DNA is TGCAGCGTTGAAGATCGATCAGGGTACGCCTACAATGAGCAGTTCTTC.

CDR3 bases: TGTGCCAGCAGTTTAATGGAGGGATACGAGCAGTACTTC. As protein: CASSLMEGYEQYF. The chain is built from TRBV28 and TRBJ2-7; D is possibly TRBD2 (6 bases). Germline V gives CDR1 MDHEN, CDR2 SYDVKM. The CDR3 covers 13 residues. The V gene lost 2 bases and the J gene lost 4 bases, with 9 bases spanning the gap.